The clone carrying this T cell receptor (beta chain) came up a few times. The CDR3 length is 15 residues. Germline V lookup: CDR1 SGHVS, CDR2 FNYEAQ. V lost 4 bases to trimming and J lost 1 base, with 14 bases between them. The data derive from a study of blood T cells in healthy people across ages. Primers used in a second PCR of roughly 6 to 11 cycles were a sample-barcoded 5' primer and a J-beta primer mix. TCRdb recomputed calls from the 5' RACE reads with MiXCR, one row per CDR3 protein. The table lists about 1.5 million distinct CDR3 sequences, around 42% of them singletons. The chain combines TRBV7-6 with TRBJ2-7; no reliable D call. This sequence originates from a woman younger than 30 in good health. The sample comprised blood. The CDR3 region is CASSSTAEGSYEQYF. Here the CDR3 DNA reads TGTGCCAGCAGCTCAACCGCGGAAGGGTCCTACGAGCAGTACTTC.